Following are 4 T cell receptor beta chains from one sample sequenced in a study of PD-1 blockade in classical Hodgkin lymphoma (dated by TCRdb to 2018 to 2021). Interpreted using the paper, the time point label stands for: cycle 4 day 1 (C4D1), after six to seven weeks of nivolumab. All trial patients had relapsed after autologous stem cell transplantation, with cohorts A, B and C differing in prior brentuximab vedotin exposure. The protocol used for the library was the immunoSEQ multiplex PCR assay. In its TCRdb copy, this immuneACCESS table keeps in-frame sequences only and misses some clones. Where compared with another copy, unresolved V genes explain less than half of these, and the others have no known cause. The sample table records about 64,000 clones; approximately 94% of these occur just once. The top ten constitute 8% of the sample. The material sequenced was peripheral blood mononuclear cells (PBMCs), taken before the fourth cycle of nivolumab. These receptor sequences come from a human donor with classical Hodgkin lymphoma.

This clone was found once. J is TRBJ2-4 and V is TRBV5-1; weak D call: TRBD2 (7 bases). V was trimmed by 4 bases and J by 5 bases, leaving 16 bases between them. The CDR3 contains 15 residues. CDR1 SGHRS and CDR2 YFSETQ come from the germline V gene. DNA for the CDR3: TGCGCCAGCAGCGGGGGGGGCGCCGACGAAAACATTCAGTACTTC. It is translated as CASSGGGADENIQYF. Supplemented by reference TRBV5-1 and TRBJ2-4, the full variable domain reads KAGVTQTPRYLIKTRGQQVTLSCSPISGHRSVSWYQQTPGQGLQFLFEYFSETQRNKGNFPGRFSGRQFSNSRSEMNVSTLELGDSALYLCASSGGGADENIQYFGAGTRLSVL.

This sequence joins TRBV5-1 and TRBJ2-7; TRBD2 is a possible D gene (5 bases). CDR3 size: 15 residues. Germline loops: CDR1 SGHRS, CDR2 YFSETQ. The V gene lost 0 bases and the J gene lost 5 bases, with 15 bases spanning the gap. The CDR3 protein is CASSLGQWEKHEQYF. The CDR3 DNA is TGCGCCAGCAGCTTGGGGCAGTGGGAGAAACACGAGCAGTACTTC.

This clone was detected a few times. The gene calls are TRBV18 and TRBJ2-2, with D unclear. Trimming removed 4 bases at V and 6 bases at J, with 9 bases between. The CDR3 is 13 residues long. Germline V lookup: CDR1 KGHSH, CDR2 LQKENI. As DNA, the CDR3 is TGTGCCAGCTCACGGGTCTTTGCCGGGGAGCTGTTTTTT. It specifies CASSRVFAGELFF. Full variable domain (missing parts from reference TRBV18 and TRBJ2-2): NAGVMQNPRHLVRRRGQEARLRCSPMKGHSHVYWYRQLPEEGLKFMVYLQKENIIDESGMPKERFSAEFPKEGPSILRIQQVVRGDSAAYFCASSRVFAGELFFGEGSRLTVL.

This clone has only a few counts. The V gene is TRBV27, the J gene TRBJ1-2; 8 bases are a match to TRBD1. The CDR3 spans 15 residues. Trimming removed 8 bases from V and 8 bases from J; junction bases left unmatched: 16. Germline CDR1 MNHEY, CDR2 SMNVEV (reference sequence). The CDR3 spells CASLGTGEPLGGYTF. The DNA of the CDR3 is TGTGCCAGCTTGGGGACAGGCGAACCTTTGGGCGGCTACACCTTC.